This TCR beta chain came from a study of tumor and adjacent non-tumor tissue in lung cancer. Looking at the study overall: Aged roughly 31 to 76 years, patients included roughly 10 men and roughly 5 women with stage I to III disease.

The CDR3 has 13 amino acids. The V gene's germline CDR1 is SQVTM and CDR2 ANQGSEA. Comments on this clonotype: As the CDR3 is not closed by the conserved phenylalanine or tryptophan, this likely results from a read error.

RNA was extracted from bulk tissue without any cell sorting. The normal lung tissue was taken more than 3 cm from the tumor edge. TCRbeta libraries were built with three rounds of nested PCR, modified from ARM-PCR. TCRdb processed the multiplex PCR reads anew with MiXCR; each CDR3 protein has one entry. The table records around 50,000 distinct CDR3 sequences, around 60% of them present only once. Specimen: distant non-tumor lung tissue. The chain combines TRBV29-1 with TRBJ2-1, with D possibly matching TRBD2 (6 bases). The clonotype comes from a woman aged 70-85 years with non-small cell lung cancer. For the CDR3, the DNA is TGCGGCGTTAAGCAGGAGGGCCGGAATGAGCAGTTCATC. Its translation is CGVKQEGRNEQFI.